This T cell receptor beta chain was profiled in a study of T cell clonotyping in hematopoietic cell transplantation. The overall study: Recipient samples before transplant were obtained post-cytoreduction. The study's findings and limits: After transplant, recipient diversity fell while pathologically expanded clonotypes grew through day 180. Few recipient clonotypes overlapped donors; over 95% were de novo at given depth. Without cell sorting, CD4 versus CD8 contributions remain unresolved.

Concerning this clone: Antigen unknown.

This sample's time point: recipient sample about 28 days before transplant, after cytoreduction. Using immunoSEQ multiplex PCR, the repertoire was profiled, and TCRdb retains in-frame clones only, with some absent. The table records fewer than 25,000 clones, approximately 80% of them present only once. The germline V and J ends were trimmed by 2 bases and 5 bases, with 13 bases remaining between them. The V gene's germline CDR1 is SGHVS and CDR2 FQNEAQ. The CDR3 has 14 amino acids. The source was peripheral blood mononuclear cells, collected before stem cell transplant. This TCR was recovered from a man aged 55 to 69 with acute myeloid leukemia. Some clones in this sample may be carry-over from other donors' samples. The rearrangement links TRBV7-8 to TRBJ2-7, with D hard to call. CDR3 residues: CASSLIDTDDEQYF. The CDR3 DNA follows: TGTGCCAGCAGCTTAATTGACACGGACGACGAGCAGTACTTC.